One and the same sample provided the 32 T cell receptor beta chains below, sequenced in a study of blood T cell repertoires in COVID-19. Method: immunoSEQ multiplex PCR; TCRdb's copy keeps in-frame clones and lacks some. The sample lists some 30,000 clones, roughly 87% occurring once. Sequencing was carried out using peripheral blood. These receptors came from a man aged 65 to 79 with active or convalescent COVID-19.

This chain uses TRBV7-9 with TRBJ1-2, with TRBD1 identical over 8 bases. The germline gives CDR1 SEHNR, CDR2 FQNEAQ (reference sequence). There are 14 residues in the CDR3. J was trimmed by 4 bases and V by 5 bases; bases with no gene match: 6. The CDR3 region is CASSRTGPGYGYTF. The CDR3 nucleotides read TGTGCCAGCAGCCGGACAGGGCCGGGCTATGGCTACACCTTC.

This chain uses TRBV6-6 with TRBJ1-3; possibly TRBD1 for D (5 bases). The CDR3 contains 16 residues. V lost 0 bases, J lost 0 bases, and 9 bases lay in between. Germline CDR1 is MNHNY and CDR2 is SVGAGI (reference sequence). In DNA, the CDR3 is TGTGCCAGCAGTTACTCAGGGGTACTCTCTGGAAACACCATATATTTT. This sequence encodes CASSYSGVLSGNTIYF.

The chain links TRBV5-6 to TRBJ1-1, with TRBD1 matching 9 bases. The V and J ends lost 4 bases and 1 base, in that order; junction bases with no gene match: 5. The CDR3 sequence is 15 residues long. Germline CDR1 reads SGHDT; CDR2 reads YYEEEE. The CDR3 is CASSGRDRANTEAFF. The CDR3 DNA reads TGTGCCAGCAGCGGCCGGGACAGGGCGAACACTGAAGCTTTCTTT. Looking up the rest from reference TRBV5-6 and TRBJ1-1 gives the full variable domain: DAGVTQSPTHLIKTRGQQVTLRCSPKSGHDTVSWYQQALGQGPQFIFQYYEEEERQRGNFPDRFSGHQFPNYSSELNVNALLLGDSALYLCASSGRDRANTEAFFGQGTRLTVV.

The rearrangement joins TRBV2 to TRBJ2-1, with TRBD2 identical over 15 bases. Germline V lookup: CDR1 SNHLY, CDR2 FYNNEI. The junction had 7 bases not matched to a gene; V was cut back by 1 base and J by 6 bases. CDR3 length equals 18 residues. The CDR3 reads CASSEGRTSGGASNEQFF. The DNA for the CDR3 is TGTGCCAGCAGTGAAGGAAGGACTAGCGGGGGGGCGTCCAATGAGCAGTTCTTC. Based on the CDR3 plus reference TRBV2 and TRBJ2-1, the full variable domain is EPEVTQTPSHQVTQMGQEVILRCVPISNHLYFYWYRQILGQKVEFLVSFYNNEISEKSEIFDDQFSVERPDGSNFTLKIRSTKLEDSAMYFCASSEGRTSGGASNEQFFGPGTRLTVL.

This clone was observed once. J is TRBJ1-1 and V is TRBV6-5; no reliable D call. The CDR3 is made up of 15 amino acids. The V end lost 9 bases, the J end lost 1 base, and 18 bases lay between the germline ends. Per the germline V gene, CDR1 is MNHEY and CDR2 is SVGAGI. The CDR3 nucleotides are TGTGCCAGTCGTACAGAGGGATTACCGAACACTGAAGCTTTCTTT. It encodes CASRTEGLPNTEAFF.

The chain recombines TRBV5-4 with TRBJ1-3; 7 bases agree with TRBD1. The CDR3 has 16 amino acids. Unmatched junction bases numbered 15, after V lost 4 bases and J lost 8 bases. Germline-derived CDR1 and CDR2 are SGHNT and YYREEE (reference sequence). The CDR3 region has the DNA TGTGCCAGCAGCCCCCGGGACAGCAGTCGCGGGGACACCATATATTTT. Residues: CASSPRDSSRGDTIYF.

The chain combines TRBV11-3 with TRBJ2-1; TRBD1 agrees at 11 bases. Germline values: CDR1 SGHNT, CDR2 YENEEA. V was clipped by 4 bases and J by 1 base; unmatched bases: 6. This CDR3 has 17 amino acids. CDR3 in amino acids: CASSSGQGARSYNEQFF. The CDR3 DNA follows: TGTGCCAGCAGCTCAGGACAGGGGGCGAGGTCCTACAATGAGCAGTTCTTC.

The rearrangement joins TRBV5-1 to TRBJ1-2; the D gene is possibly TRBD1 (5 bases). The CDR3 contains 13 residues. Germline assignment: CDR1 SGHRS and CDR2 YFSETQ. Trimming shortened V by 3 bases and J by 7 bases, and 13 bases separated the two germline ends. Here the CDR3 DNA reads TGCGCCAGCAGCTGGCAGGGTACAGGTGGCTACACCTTC. Amino acids: CASSWQGTGGYTF.

V usage is TRBV5-4 and J usage is TRBJ1-2; D not certain. CDR3 size: 12 residues. Germline V lookup: CDR1 SGHNT, CDR2 YYREEE (reference sequence). Trimming removed 4 bases at V and 7 bases at J, with 11 bases between. CDR3 in DNA: TGTGCCAGCAGCCACTCCTCCCTTGGCTACACCTTC. Amino acids: CASSHSSLGYTF.

This chain links TRBV24-1 with TRBJ2-7; the match to TRBD1 covers 9 bases. This CDR3 is built from 15 residues. The germline gives CDR1 KGHDR, CDR2 SFDVKD. Unmatched junction bases numbered 4, after V lost 3 bases and J lost 2 bases. The CDR3 sequence: CATSDPRTGAYEQYF. The CDR3 DNA sequence: TGTGCCACCAGTGATCCCCGGACAGGGGCCTACGAGCAGTACTTC.

The genes are TRBV11-3 and TRBJ1-6, with no clear D. The CDR3 runs 13 residues. With 0 bases removed from V and 13 bases from J, the gap between germline ends came to 10 bases. Germline values: CDR1 SGHNT, CDR2 YENEEA. DNA of the CDR3: TGTGCCAGCAGCTTAGAACACGGCGGGCCCCTCCACTTT. Protein: CASSLEHGGPLHF.

The V and J genes are TRBV7-3 and TRBJ1-1; D perhaps matches TRBD1 (5 bases). V lost 0 bases, J lost 5 bases, and 19 bases lay in between. The CDR3 loop spans 17 amino acids. The germline gives CDR1 SGHTA, CDR2 FQGTGA. The chain's CDR3 is CASSLTPLGQGWTEAFF. CDR3 sequence (DNA): TGTGCCAGCAGCTTAACCCCTTTAGGGCAGGGATGGACTGAAGCTTTCTTT.

This chain joins TRBV6-1 and TRBJ1-2, with D hard to call. Deletions cut 2 bases from V and 8 bases from J, with 9 bases between. The germline V gene encodes CDR1 MNHNS and CDR2 SASEGT. This CDR3 region has 12 residues. The CDR3 loop is CASSEWAVGYTF. CDR3 in DNA: TGTGCCAGCAGTGAATGGGCAGTAGGCTACACCTTC.

The chain carries TRBV30 and TRBJ2-3; possible D gene TRBD2, 6 bases. From germline, CDR1 is GTSNPN and CDR2 SVGIG (reference sequence). The V end lost 4 bases, the J end lost 5 bases, and 13 bases lay between the germline ends. The CDR3 covers 13 residues. The CDR3 loop is CAWNLGGVDTQYF. The CDR3 DNA follows: TGTGCCTGGAATCTCGGAGGGGTAGATACGCAGTATTTT.

The chain combines TRBV28 with TRBJ1-6; D gene uncertain. Germline-derived CDR1 and CDR2 are MDHEN and SYDVKM. Between the trimmed V and J ends, which lost 2 bases and 11 bases, there was a span of 16 bases. The CDR3 extends over 15 amino acids. Here the CDR3 reads CASSLETPSSPPLHF. The CDR3 nucleotides are TGTGCCAGCAGTTTAGAGACTCCGAGTTCACCACCCCTCCACTTT.

The chain couples TRBV30 to TRBJ1-1, with D possibly TRBD1 on 5 matching bases. The CDR3 covers 13 residues. The germline CDR1 and CDR2 sequences are GTSNPN and SVGIG (reference sequence). Trimming pared 3 bases from V and 11 bases from J, leaving 19 bases between. The CDR3 DNA reads TGTGCCTGGAGCCAAGACAGTATAGGGATGGCTTTCTTT. Protein: CAWSQDSIGMAFF.

The gene calls are TRBV27 and TRBJ2-1; TRBD2 aligns across 12 bases. The length of the CDR3 is 16 residues. Germline CDR1 is MNHEY and CDR2 is SMNVEV (reference sequence). Trimming took 5 bases from V and 4 from J; bases not matched to a gene: 6. The CDR3 here is CASSDPSGRAYNEQFF. The CDR3 nucleotides read TGTGCCAGCAGTGATCCTAGCGGGAGGGCGTACAATGAGCAGTTCTTC.

This chain uses TRBV4-1 with TRBJ1-2, with TRBD1 matching over 11 bases. The CDR3 totals 16 residues. Unmatched junction bases numbered 8, after V lost 6 bases and J lost 2 bases. Per the germline V gene, CDR1 is MGHRA and CDR2 is YSYEKL. The CDR3 DNA sequence: TGCGCCAGCAGTCCTGGACAGGGGGCCAGGAACTATGGCTACACCTTC. It translates to CASSPGQGARNYGYTF.

The chain links TRBV18 to TRBJ1-1; 7 bases are shared with TRBD1. Germline loops: CDR1 KGHSH, CDR2 LQKENI. Trimming cost V 3 bases and J 1 base; bases outside gene matches: 11. The CDR3 consists of 17 residues. The CDR3 spells CASSPKWQGVPNTEAFF. The CDR3 DNA follows: TGTGCCAGCTCACCCAAATGGCAGGGGGTCCCGAACACTGAAGCTTTCTTT.

In its sample, this clone was seen a few times. This chain links TRBV19 with TRBJ1-2; 8 bases align to TRBD1. Germline V gene lookup returns CDR1 LNHDA and CDR2 SQIVND (reference sequence). The CDR3 has 12 residues. V was pared by 4 bases and J by 9 bases, with 4 bases of the junction left unmatched. CDR3 DNA: TGTGCCAGTAGTAGTGGACAGGGCCGCTACACCTTC. This codes for CASSSGQGRYTF.

This clone was counted a single time. V usage is TRBV19 and J usage is TRBJ1-1, with 8 bases lining up with TRBD1. Germline V lookup: CDR1 LNHDA, CDR2 SQIVND (reference sequence). The CDR3 extends over 15 amino acids. Unmatched junction bases numbered 7, after V lost 2 bases and J lost 5 bases. The CDR3 sequence is CASSIRRQGKTEAFF. For the CDR3, the DNA is TGTGCCAGTAGTATAAGAAGACAGGGGAAGACTGAAGCTTTCTTT.

V usage is TRBV18 and J usage is TRBJ2-3; a possible D gene is TRBD2 (6 bases). The germline CDR1 and CDR2 sequences are KGHSH and LQKENI. The V end lost 4 bases, the J end lost 6 bases, and 14 bases lay between the germline ends. The CDR3 extends over 14 amino acids. CDR3 bases: TGTGCCAGCTCACGAGCACTAGCTCCCGATACGCAGTATTTT. This encodes CASSRALAPDTQYF.

This clone was recorded a few times. The chain uses TRBV4-2 and TRBJ2-7, with TRBD2 matching over 10 bases. CDR3 length: 13 amino acids. CDR1 LGHNA and CDR2 YNFKEQ come from the germline V gene. V dropped 5 bases and J dropped 6; count of bases not matched to a gene: 4. Here the CDR3 DNA reads TGTGCCAGCAGCGTTCGACTAGCGGGCGAGCAGTACTTC. This gives the protein CASSVRLAGEQYF.

The chain employs TRBV5-6 and TRBJ1-1, with 8 bases lining up with TRBD1. The V gene's germline CDR1 is SGHDT and CDR2 YYEEEE. Germline trimming cut 2 bases from V and 2 bases from J; bases unmatched to any gene: 5. The CDR3 consists of 15 residues. CDR3 bases: TGTGCCAGCAGCTTCCCCGGACAGGGAAACACTGAAGCTTTCTTT. Residues: CASSFPGQGNTEAFF.

The gene calls are TRBV12-3 or TRBV12-4 and TRBJ1-1; D unclear. The CDR3 has 12 amino acids. V was trimmed by 3 bases and J by 5 bases, leaving 7 bases between them. CDR3 DNA: TGTGCCAGCAGTTTCACCGGGACTGAAGCTTTCTTT. The encoded protein is CASSFTGTEAFF.

V gene TRBV30 combines with J gene TRBJ1-2, with unresolved D. V gave up 0 bases and J gave up 8 bases, with 13 bases separating them. Germline V gene data show CDR1 as GTSNPN and CDR2 as SVGIG (reference sequence). The CDR3 consists of 13 residues. CDR3 sequence: CAWSVSHLMGYTF. The CDR3 bases are TGTGCCTGGAGTGTATCGCACCTAATGGGCTACACCTTC.

This clone was observed once. The V gene is TRBV5-4, the J gene TRBJ1-4; D call uncertain. Germline V gene sequence: CDR1 SGHNT, CDR2 YYREEE (reference sequence). With 0 bases removed from V and 0 bases from J, the gap between germline ends came to 6 bases. This CDR3 region has 15 residues. This CDR3 reads CASSLVGATNEKLFF. Written as DNA, the CDR3 is TGTGCCAGCAGCTTGGTCGGGGCAACTAATGAAAAACTGTTTTTT. The full variable domain, completed using reference TRBV5-4 and TRBJ1-4, is ETGVTQSPTHLIKTRGQQVTLRCSSQSGHNTVSWYQQALGQGPQFIFQYYREEENGRGNFPPRFSGLQFPNYSSELNVNALELDDSALYLCASSLVGATNEKLFFGSGTQLSVL.

This chain uses TRBV6-5 with TRBJ1-1; D not certain. The V end was cut by 5 bases, the J end by 1 base, with 11 bases between. Germline V gives CDR1 MNHEY, CDR2 SVGAGI. CDR3 length: 14 amino acids. In nucleotides, the CDR3 is TGTGCCAGCAGTATCGAGGCGGGGAACACTGAAGCTTTCTTT. Encoded protein: CASSIEAGNTEAFF.

The chain carries TRBV5-1 and TRBJ1-1; no clear D gene. This CDR3 region has 14 residues. The ends were cut back, 0 bases at V and 3 bases at J, with 9 bases in the middle. Germline V CDR1 and CDR2: SGHRS, YFSETQ. This CDR3 reads CASSLEAGYTEAFF. CDR3 nucleotide sequence: TGCGCCAGCAGCTTGGAGGCCGGGTACACTGAAGCTTTCTTT.

The CDR3 here is CASMGVGWNEQFF. CDR3 in DNA: TGTGCCAGCATGGGAGTCGGGTGGAATGAGCAGTTCTTC. V is TRBV25-1 and J is TRBJ2-1; D might be TRBD2 (5 bases). The germline V gene has CDR1 MGHDK and CDR2 SYGVNS. The V end lost 7 bases, the J end lost 7 bases, and 14 bases lay between the germline ends. The CDR3 has 13 residues. Variable domain in full (rest from reference TRBV25-1 and TRBJ2-1): EADIYQTPRYLVIGTGKKITLECSQTMGHDKMYWYQQDPGMELHLIHYSYGVNSTEKGDLSSESTVSRIRTEHFPLTLESARPSHTSQYLCASMGVGWNEQFFGPGTRLTVL.

The V call is TRBV5-1, the J call TRBJ1-3; D unresolved. V shed 4 bases and J shed 7 bases, with 15 bases lying between them. CDR1 and CDR2 from the germline V gene are SGHRS and YFSETQ. The CDR3 is 14 residues long. CDR3 bases: TGCGCCAGCAGCGGAGAGGGAAAGGGTAACACCATATATTTT. This gives the protein CASSGEGKGNTIYF.

V is TRBV28 and J is TRBJ2-7; 10 positions match TRBD2. Germline values: CDR1 MDHEN, CDR2 SYDVKM. The V gene end was trimmed by 4 bases and the J gene end by 1 base; junction bases not matched to a gene: 10. The CDR3 length is 17 residues. The CDR3 DNA reads as TGTGCCAGCAGTTCCCCGGCTAGCGGGAGTCGATCCTACGAGCAGTACTTC. It translates to CASSSPASGSRSYEQYF.